This paragraph covers one T cell receptor beta chain sequence. The sample comes from a study of blood T cells in healthy people across ages. Primed by a sample-barcoded 5' primer and a J-beta primer mix, a second PCR proceeded for roughly 7 to 12 cycles. MiXCR, applied by TCRdb to the 5' RACE reads, yields one record per CDR3 protein. The table includes 540,000 or so distinct CDR3 sequences, nearly 25% detected once. Trimming at V came to 6 bases and at J to 6 bases, leaving 11 bases not matched to a gene. Per germline, CDR1 MNHEY and CDR2 SMNVEV (reference sequence). CDR3 length: 16 residues. These records were also assigned to another study, of T cells of mothers and their children.

The clonotype originates from a boy between 10 and 17 years old in good health. The sequenced sample was blood. The chain has TRBV27 and TRBJ2-7, with 13 bases that match TRBD2. The CDR3 DNA reads as TGTGCCAGCAGAGGACTAGCGGGAGCCCCAGGGGGCGAGCAGTACTTC. Its protein is CASRGLAGAPGGEQYF.